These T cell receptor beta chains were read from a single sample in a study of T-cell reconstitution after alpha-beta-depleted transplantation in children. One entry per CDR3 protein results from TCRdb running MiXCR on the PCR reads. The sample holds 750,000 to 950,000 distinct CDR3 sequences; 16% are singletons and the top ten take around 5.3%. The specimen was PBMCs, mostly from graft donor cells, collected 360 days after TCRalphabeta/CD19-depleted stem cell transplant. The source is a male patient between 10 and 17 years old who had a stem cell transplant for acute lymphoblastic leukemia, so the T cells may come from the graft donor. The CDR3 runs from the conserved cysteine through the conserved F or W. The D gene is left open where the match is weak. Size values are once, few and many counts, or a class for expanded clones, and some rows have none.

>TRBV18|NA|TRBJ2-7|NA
CASSPYLPLAEARSYEQYF
TGTGCCAGCTCACCATATCTCCCCCTTGCGGAGGCCCGCTCCTACGAGCAGTACTTC
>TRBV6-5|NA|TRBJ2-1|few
CASSYGPQGKPHEQFF
TGTGCCAGCAGTTACGGTCCCCAGGGTAAGCCGCACGAGCAGTTCTTC
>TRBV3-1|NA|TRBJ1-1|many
CASSQVNRETEAFF
TGTGCCAGCAGCCAAGTTAACAGGGAGACTGAAGCTTTCTTT
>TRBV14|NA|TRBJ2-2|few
CASSQVGVAGELFF
TGTGCCAGCAGCCAAGTGGGAGTCGCCGGGGAGCTGTTTTTT
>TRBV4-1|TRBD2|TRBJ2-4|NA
CASSPGSGRGLAKNIQYF
TGCGCCAGCAGTCCCGGTAGCGGGAGGGGGTTAGCCAAAAACATTCAGTACTTC
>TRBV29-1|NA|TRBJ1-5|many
CSVRTGWDQPQHF
TGCAGCGTGAGGACCGGATGGGATCAGCCCCAGCATTTT
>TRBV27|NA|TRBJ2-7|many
CASSLSRGPYEQYF
TGTGCCAGCAGTTTATCTCGGGGTCCCTACGAGCAGTACTTC
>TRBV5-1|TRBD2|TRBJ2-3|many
CASSTGLAGDTQYF
TGCGCCAGCAGCACCGGACTAGCGGGAGATACGCAGTATTTT
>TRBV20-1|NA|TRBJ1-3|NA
CSAIAQPSGNTIYF
TGCAGTGCTATTGCTCAACCCTCCGGAAACACCATATATTTT
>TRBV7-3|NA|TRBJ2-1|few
CASSLRQGKEQFF
TGTGCCAGCAGCTTAAGGCAGGGGAAGGAGCAGTTCTTC
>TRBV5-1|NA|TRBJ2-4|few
CASSFQGTKNIQYF
TGCGCCAGCAGCTTCCAGGGAACCAAAAACATTCAGTACTTC
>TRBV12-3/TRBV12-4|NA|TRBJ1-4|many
CASSRNLGREKLFF
TGTGCCAGCAGTAGAAACCTTGGCCGGGAAAAACTGTTTTTT
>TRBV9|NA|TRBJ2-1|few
CASSAQPPIPYNEQFF
TGTGCCAGCAGCGCCCAACCTCCAATCCCCTACAATGAGCAGTTCTTC
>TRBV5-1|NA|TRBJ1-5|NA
CASSLGTRGGQPQHF
TGCGCCAGCAGCTTGGGGACAAGGGGGGGTCAGCCCCAGCATTTT
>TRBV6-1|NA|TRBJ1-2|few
CASSEAPWGFGYTF
TGTGCCAGCAGTGAAGCGCCCTGGGGATTTGGCTACACCTTC
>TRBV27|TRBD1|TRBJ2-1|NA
CASSFPGQGPNEQFF
TGTGCCAGCAGTTTTCCGGGACAGGGTCCCAATGAGCAGTTCTTC
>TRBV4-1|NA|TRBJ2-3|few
CASSQVIPGTQYF
TGCGCCAGCAGCCAAGTAATCCCGGGTACGCAGTATTTT
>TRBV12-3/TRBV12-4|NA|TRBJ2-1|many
CASSVLGGQNEQFF
TGTGCCAGCAGTGTCCTTGGGGGGCAAAATGAGCAGTTCTTC
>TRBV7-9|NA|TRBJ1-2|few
CASRSLKGHHLLNYGYTF
TGTGCCAGCCGCTCCTTGAAGGGTCACCATTTACTTAACTATGGCTACACCTTC
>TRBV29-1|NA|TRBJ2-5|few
CSVEGGGVETQYF
TGCAGCGTTGAGGGAGGGGGCGTAGAGACCCAGTACTTC
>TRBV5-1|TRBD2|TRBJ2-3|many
CASSLAGPDTQYF
TGTGCCAGCAGTCTAGCGGGGCCAGATACGCAGTATTTT
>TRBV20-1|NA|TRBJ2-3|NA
CSATEAGHTDTQYF
TGCAGTGCTACCGAGGCGGGGCACACAGATACGCAGTATTTT
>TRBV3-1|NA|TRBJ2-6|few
CASSRSFSGANVLTF
TGTGCCAGCAGCCGAAGTTTCTCTGGGGCCAACGTCCTGACTTTC
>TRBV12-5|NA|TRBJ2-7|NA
CASGLVFGRLAFRSYEQYF
TGTGCTAGTGGTTTGGTATTTGGAAGGCTAGCGTTCCGCTCCTACGAGCAGTACTTC
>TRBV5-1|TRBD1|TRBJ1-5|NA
CASSAGQGALRQPQHF
TGCGCCAGCAGCGCAGGACAGGGGGCGTTACGTCAGCCCCAGCATTTT
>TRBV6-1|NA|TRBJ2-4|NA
CASSTPGRLAKNIQYF
TGTGCCAGCAGCACACCGGGACGCCTAGCCAAAAACATTCAGTACTTC
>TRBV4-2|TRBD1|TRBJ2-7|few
CASSTNRGPYEQYF
TGTGCCAGCAGCACCAACAGGGGGCCCTACGAGCAGTACTTC
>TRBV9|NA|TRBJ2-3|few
CASSLSEVGVTDTQYF
TGTGCCAGCAGCTTGAGTGAAGTTGGGGTAACAGATACGCAGTATTTT
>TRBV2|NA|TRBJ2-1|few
CASSEMGTFSYNEQFF
TGTGCCAGCAGTGAAATGGGGACCTTTTCCTACAATGAGCAGTTCTTC
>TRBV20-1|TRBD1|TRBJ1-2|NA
CNVQGADGYTF
TGCAACGTCCAGGGGGCAGATGGCTACACCTTC
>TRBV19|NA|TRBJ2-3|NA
CASSIGLGVGTDTQYF
TGTGCCAGTAGTATCGGTCTGGGGGTGGGCACAGATACGCAGTATTTT
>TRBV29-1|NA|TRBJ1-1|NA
CSVEETGIGITEAFF
TGCAGCGTTGAAGAAACAGGAATTGGGATCACTGAAGCTTTCTTT
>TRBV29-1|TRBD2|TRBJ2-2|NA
CSVVGSGRRAGELFF
TGCAGCGTTGTGGGTAGCGGGAGACGTGCCGGGGAGCTGTTTTTT
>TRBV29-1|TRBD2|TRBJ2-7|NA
CSAGLAVYEQYF
TGCAGCGCCGGACTAGCAGTTTACGAGCAGTACTTC
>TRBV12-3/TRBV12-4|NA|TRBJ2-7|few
CASSGPEGLEQYF
TGTGCCAGCAGCGGGCCCGAAGGCCTCGAGCAGTACTTC
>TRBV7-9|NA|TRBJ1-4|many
CASSLVQGTREKLFF
TGTGCCAGCAGCTTAGTTCAGGGGACGAGAGAAAAACTGTTTTTT